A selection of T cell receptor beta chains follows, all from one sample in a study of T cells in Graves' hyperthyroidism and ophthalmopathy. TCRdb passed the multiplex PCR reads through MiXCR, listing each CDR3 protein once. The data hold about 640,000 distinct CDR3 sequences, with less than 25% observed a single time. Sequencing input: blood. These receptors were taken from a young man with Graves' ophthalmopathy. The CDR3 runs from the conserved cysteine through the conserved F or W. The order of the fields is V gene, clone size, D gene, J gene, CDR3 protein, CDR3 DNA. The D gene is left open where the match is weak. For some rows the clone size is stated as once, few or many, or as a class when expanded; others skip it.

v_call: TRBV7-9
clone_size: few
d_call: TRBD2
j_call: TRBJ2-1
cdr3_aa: CASSPSEGTSGSYNEQFF
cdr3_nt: TGTGCCAGCAGCCCGTCGGAGGGGACTAGCGGCTCCTACAATGAGCAGTTCTTC

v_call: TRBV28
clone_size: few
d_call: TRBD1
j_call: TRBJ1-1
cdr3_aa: CASSSDRGGAEAFF
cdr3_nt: TGTGCCAGCAGTTCCGACAGGGGCGGGGCTGAAGCTTTCTTT

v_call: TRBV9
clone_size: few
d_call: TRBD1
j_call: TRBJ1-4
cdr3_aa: CASSVVVDRAGEKLFF
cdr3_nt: TGTGCCAGCAGCGTAGTGGTGGACAGGGCGGGTGAAAAACTGTTTTTT

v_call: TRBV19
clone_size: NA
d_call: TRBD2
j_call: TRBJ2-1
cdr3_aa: CASSILGTSGRDQFF
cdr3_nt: TGTGCCAGTAGTATACTAGGCACTAGCGGGAGGGATCAGTTCTTC

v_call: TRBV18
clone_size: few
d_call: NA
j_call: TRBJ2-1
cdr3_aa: CASSPSPGYNEQFF
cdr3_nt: TGTGCCAGCTCACCATCGCCAGGTTACAATGAGCAGTTCTTC

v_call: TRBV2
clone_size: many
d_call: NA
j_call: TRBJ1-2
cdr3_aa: CASSEAGDPDYGYTF
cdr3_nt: TGTGCCAGCAGTGAAGCCGGGGACCCCGACTATGGCTACACCTTC

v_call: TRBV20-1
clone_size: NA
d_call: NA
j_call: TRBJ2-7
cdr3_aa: CSARRTQEQYF
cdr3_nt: TGCAGTGCTAGACGGACGCAAGAGCAGTACTTC

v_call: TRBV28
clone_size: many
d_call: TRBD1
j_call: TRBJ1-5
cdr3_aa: CASSLGGQNNQPQHF
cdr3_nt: TGTGCCAGCAGTTTAGGGGGACAGAACAATCAGCCCCAGCATTTT

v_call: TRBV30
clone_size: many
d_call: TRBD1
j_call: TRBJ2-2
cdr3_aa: CAWIPDRGNTGELFF
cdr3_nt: TGTGCCTGGATCCCGGACAGGGGGAACACCGGGGAGCTGTTTTTT

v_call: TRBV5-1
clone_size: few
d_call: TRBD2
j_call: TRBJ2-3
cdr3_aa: CASSSLGLAERGTDTQYF
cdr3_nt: TGCGCCAGCAGCTCCCTGGGGCTAGCGGAAAGGGGCACAGATACGCAGTATTTT

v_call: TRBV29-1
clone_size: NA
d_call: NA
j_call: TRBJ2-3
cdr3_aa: CSVESGALTDTQYF
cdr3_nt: TGCAGCGTTGAGTCGGGGGCTCTCACAGATACGCAGTATTTT

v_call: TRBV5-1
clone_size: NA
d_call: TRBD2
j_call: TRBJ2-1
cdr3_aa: CASSPGLAGSSYNGQFF
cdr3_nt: TGCGCCAGCAGCCCCGGACTAGCGGGAAGCTCCTACAATGGGCAGTTCTTC

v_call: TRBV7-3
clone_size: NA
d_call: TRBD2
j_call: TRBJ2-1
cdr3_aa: CASSPGLAGSPGEQFF
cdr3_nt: TGCGCCAGCAGCCCAGGACTAGCGGGAAGCCCCGGTGAGCAGTTCTTC

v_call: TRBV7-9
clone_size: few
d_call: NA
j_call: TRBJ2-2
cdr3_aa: CASSLRALDGELFF
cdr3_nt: TGTGCCAGCAGCTTAAGAGCCTTGGACGGGGAGCTGTTTTTT

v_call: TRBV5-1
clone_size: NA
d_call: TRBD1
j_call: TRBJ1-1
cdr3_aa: CASSGPTGGTEAFF
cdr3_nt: TGCGCCAGCAGCGGGCCGACAGGGGGAACTGAAGCTTTCTTT

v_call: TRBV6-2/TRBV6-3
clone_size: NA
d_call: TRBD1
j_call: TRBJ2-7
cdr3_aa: CASSSLVQGATYEQYF
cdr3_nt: TGTGCCAGCAGCTCCCTAGTACAGGGGGCAACCTACGAGCAGTACTTC

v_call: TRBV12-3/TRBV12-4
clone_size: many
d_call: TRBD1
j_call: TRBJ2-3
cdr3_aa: CASSFGTGGTTDTQYF
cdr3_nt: TGTGCCAGCAGTTTCGGGACAGGGGGGACCACAGATACGCAGTATTTT

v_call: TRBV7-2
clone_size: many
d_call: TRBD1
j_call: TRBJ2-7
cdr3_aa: CASSVTGGLGPYEQYF
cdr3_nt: TGTGCCAGCAGCGTAACAGGGGGCCTCGGTCCCTACGAGCAGTACTTC

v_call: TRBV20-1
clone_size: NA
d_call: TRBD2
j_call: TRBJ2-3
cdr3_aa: CSARSREGQADTQYF
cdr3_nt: TGCAGTGCTAGATCGCGGGAGGGCCAGGCAGATACGCAGTATTTT

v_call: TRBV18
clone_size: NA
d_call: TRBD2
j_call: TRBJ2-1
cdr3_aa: CASSDSGSYNEQFF
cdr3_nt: TGTGCCAGCTCGGATAGCGGGAGTTACAATGAGCAGTTCTTC

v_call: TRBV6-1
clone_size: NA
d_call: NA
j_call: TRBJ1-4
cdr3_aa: CASSEDEPLGINEKLFF
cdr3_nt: TGTGCCAGCAGTGAAGACGAACCTCTGGGTATTAATGAAAAACTGTTTTTT

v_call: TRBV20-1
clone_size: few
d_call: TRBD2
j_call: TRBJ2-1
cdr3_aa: CSAQGLAGDNEQFF
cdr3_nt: TGCAGTGCACAGGGACTAGCGGGAGACAATGAGCAGTTCTTC

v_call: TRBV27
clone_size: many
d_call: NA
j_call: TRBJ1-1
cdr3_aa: CASSLTGISNTEAFF
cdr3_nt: TGTGCCAGCAGTCTTACGGGCATTTCAAACACTGAAGCTTTCTTT

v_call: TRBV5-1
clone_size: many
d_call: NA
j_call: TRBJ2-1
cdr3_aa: CASSFSGGSYNEQFF
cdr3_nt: TGCGCCAGCAGCTTTAGCGGTGGCTCCTACAATGAGCAGTTCTTC

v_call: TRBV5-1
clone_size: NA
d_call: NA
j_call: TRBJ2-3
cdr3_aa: CASSSLPRDFNPDTQYF
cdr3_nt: TGCGCCAGCAGCTCCCTACCCAGGGACTTCAATCCAGATACGCAGTATTTT

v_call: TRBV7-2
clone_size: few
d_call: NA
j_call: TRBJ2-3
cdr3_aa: CASSPLGYTDTQYF
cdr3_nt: TGTGCCAGCAGCCCCCTCGGGTACACAGATACGCAGTATTTT

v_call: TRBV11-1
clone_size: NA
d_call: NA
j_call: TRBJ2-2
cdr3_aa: CASSFQATGARELFF
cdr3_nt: TGTGCCAGCAGCTTTCAAGCCACCGGTGCCCGGGAGCTGTTTTTT

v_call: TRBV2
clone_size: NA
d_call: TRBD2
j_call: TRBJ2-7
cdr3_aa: CASRARTSGRHEQYF
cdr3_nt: TGTGCCAGCAGAGCGAGGACTAGCGGGAGACACGAGCAGTACTTC

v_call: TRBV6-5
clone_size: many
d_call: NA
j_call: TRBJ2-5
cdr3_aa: CASSYVAYQETQYF
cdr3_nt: TGTGCCAGCAGTTACGTGGCGTACCAAGAGACCCAGTACTTC

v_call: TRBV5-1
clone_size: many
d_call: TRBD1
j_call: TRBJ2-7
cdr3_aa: CASSFGQEGYEQYF
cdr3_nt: TGCGCCAGCAGTTTTGGACAGGAAGGCTACGAGCAGTACTTC

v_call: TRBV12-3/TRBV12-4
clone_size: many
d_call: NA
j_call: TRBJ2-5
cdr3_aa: CASRPGSVLGETQYF
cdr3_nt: TGTGCCAGCAGGCCCGGGAGCGTTCTTGGGGAGACCCAGTACTTC

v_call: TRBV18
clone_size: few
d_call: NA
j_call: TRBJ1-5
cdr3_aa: CASSPSGGLSNQPQHF
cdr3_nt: TGTGCCAGCTCACCGTCCGGGGGTCTCAGCAATCAGCCCCAGCATTTT

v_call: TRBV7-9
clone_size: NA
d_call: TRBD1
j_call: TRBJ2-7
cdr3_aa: CASSSPAARGLYEQYF
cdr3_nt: TGTGCCAGCAGCTCCCCAGCTGCCAGGGGGCTCTACGAGCAGTACTTC

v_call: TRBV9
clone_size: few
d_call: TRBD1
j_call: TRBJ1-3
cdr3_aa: CASSAKAPGQPSSGNTIYF
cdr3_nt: TGTGCCAGCAGCGCCAAAGCCCCGGGACAGCCAAGCTCTGGAAACACCATATATTTT

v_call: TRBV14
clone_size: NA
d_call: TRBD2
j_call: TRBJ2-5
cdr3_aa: CASSQPSPSSGLQETQYF
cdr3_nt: TGTGCCAGCAGCCAACCGTCCCCCTCTAGCGGGCTACAAGAGACCCAGTACTTC

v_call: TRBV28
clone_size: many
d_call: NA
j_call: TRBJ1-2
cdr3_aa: CASRFGINYGYTF
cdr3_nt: TGTGCCAGCAGATTCGGGATCAACTATGGCTACACCTTC

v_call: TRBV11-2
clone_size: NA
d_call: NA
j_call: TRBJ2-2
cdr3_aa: CASSSLEGGELFF
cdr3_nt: TGTGCCAGCAGCTCCCTCGAGGGCGGGGAGCTGTTTTTT

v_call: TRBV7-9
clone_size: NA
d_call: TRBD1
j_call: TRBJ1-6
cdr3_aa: CASSPRQGDNSPLHF
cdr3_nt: TGTGCCAGCAGTCCCAGACAGGGCGATAATTCACCCCTCCACTTT

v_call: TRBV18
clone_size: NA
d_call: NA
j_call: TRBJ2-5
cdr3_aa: CASSPAVETQYF
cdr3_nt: TGTGCCAGCTCACCCGCGGTGGAGACCCAGTACTTC

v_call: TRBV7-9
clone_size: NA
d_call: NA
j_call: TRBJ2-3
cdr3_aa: CASSLVAPGPTDTQYF
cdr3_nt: TGTGCCAGCAGCTTAGTCGCCCCTGGTCCCACAGATACGCAGTATTTT

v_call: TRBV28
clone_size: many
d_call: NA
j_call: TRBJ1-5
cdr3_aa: CASSLGGDYSNQPQHF
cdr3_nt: TGTGCCAGCAGTTTGGGGGGGGATTATAGCAATCAGCCCCAGCATTTT

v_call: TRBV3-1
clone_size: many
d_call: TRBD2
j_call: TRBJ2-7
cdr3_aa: CASSQEGAGGYEQYF
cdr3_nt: TGTGCCAGCAGCCAAGAGGGCGCGGGAGGCTACGAGCAGTACTTC

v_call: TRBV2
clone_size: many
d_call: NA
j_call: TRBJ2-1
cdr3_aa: CASSVEGADEQFF
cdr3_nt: TGTGCCAGCAGTGTCGAAGGAGCCGATGAGCAGTTCTTC

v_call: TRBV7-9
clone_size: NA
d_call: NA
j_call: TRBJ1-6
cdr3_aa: CASSLDDSPLHF
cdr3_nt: TGTGCCAGCAGCTTAGACGACTCACCCCTCCACTTT

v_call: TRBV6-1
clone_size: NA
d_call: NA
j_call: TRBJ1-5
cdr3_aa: CASTILTGGRNQPQHF
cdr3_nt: TGTGCCAGCACAATCTTAACGGGGGGGCGGAATCAGCCCCAGCATTTT

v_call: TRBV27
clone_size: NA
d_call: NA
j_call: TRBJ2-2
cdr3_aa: CASSFVRVNTGELFF
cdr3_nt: TGTGCCAGCAGTTTCGTTCGGGTGAACACCGGGGAGCTGTTTTTT

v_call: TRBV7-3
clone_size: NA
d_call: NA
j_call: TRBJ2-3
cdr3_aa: CASSDMGLKTDTQYF
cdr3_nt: TGTGCCAGCAGTGACATGGGATTAAAGACAGATACGCAGTATTTT

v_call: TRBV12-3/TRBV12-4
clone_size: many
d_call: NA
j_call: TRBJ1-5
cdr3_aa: CASSLEGTPQPQHF
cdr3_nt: TGTGCCAGCAGTTTAGAGGGGACCCCACAGCCCCAGCATTTT

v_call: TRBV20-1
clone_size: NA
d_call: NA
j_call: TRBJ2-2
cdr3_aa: CSADAGSGGPTGELFF
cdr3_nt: TGCAGTGCTGACGCGGGGTCCGGGGGCCCCACCGGGGAGCTGTTTTTT

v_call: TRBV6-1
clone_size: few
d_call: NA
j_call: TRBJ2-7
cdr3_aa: CASSFRDGSYEQYF
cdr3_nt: TGTGCCAGCAGTTTCCGGGACGGCTCCTACGAGCAGTACTTC

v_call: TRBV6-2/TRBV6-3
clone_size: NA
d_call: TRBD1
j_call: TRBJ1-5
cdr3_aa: CASSYPDRDNQPQHF
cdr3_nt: TGTGCCAGCAGTTACCCCGACAGGGACAATCAGCCCCAGCATTTT

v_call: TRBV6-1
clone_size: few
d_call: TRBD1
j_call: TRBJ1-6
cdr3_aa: CASSKYWDSNSPLHF
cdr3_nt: TGTGCCAGCAGTAAATATTGGGACAGTAATTCACCCCTCCACTTT

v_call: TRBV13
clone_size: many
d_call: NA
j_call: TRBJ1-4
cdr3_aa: CASGSGVRNEKLFF
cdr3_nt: TGTGCCAGCGGTTCAGGAGTTCGGAATGAAAAACTGTTTTTT

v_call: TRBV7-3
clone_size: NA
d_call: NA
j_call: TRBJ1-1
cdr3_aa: CASSSNANTEAFF
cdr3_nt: TGTGCCAGCAGCTCAAATGCGAACACTGAAGCTTTCTTT

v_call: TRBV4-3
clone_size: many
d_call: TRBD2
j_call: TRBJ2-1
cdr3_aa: CASSQHLLAKYNEQFF
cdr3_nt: TGCGCCAGCAGCCAGCACCTACTAGCGAAGTACAATGAGCAGTTCTTC